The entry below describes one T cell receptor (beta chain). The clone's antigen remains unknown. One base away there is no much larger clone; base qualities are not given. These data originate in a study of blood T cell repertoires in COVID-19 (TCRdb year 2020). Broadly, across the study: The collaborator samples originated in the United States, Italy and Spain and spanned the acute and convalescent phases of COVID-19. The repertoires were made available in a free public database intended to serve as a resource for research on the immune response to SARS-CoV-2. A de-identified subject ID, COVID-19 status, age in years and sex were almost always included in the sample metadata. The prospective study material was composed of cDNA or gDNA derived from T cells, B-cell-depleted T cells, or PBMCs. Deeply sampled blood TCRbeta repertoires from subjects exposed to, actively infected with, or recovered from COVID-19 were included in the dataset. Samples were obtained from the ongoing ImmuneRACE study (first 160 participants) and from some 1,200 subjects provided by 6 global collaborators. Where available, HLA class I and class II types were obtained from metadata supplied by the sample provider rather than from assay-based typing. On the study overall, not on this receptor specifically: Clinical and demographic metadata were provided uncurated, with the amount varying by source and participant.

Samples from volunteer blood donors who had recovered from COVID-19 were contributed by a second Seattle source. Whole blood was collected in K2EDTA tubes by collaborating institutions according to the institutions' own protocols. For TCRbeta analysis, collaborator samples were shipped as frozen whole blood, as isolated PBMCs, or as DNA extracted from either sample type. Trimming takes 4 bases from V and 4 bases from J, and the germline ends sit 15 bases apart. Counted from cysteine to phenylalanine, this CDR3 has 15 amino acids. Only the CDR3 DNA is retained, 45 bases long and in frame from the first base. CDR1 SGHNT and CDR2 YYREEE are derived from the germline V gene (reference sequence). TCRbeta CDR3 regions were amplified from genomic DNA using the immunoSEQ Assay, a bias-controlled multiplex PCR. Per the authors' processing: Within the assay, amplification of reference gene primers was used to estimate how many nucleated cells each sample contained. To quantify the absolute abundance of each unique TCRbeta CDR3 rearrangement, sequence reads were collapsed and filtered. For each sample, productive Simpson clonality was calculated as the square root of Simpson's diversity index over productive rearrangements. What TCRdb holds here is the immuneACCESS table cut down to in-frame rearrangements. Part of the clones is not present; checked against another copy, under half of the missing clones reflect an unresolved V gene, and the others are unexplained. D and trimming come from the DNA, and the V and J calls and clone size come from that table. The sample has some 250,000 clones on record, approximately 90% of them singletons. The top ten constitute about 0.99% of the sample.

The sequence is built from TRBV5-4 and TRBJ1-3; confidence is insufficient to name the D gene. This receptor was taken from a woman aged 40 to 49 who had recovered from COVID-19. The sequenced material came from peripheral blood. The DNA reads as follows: TGTGCCAGCAGCCCACCCGACATGACAGGAAACACCATATATTTT. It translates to CASSPPDMTGNTIYF.